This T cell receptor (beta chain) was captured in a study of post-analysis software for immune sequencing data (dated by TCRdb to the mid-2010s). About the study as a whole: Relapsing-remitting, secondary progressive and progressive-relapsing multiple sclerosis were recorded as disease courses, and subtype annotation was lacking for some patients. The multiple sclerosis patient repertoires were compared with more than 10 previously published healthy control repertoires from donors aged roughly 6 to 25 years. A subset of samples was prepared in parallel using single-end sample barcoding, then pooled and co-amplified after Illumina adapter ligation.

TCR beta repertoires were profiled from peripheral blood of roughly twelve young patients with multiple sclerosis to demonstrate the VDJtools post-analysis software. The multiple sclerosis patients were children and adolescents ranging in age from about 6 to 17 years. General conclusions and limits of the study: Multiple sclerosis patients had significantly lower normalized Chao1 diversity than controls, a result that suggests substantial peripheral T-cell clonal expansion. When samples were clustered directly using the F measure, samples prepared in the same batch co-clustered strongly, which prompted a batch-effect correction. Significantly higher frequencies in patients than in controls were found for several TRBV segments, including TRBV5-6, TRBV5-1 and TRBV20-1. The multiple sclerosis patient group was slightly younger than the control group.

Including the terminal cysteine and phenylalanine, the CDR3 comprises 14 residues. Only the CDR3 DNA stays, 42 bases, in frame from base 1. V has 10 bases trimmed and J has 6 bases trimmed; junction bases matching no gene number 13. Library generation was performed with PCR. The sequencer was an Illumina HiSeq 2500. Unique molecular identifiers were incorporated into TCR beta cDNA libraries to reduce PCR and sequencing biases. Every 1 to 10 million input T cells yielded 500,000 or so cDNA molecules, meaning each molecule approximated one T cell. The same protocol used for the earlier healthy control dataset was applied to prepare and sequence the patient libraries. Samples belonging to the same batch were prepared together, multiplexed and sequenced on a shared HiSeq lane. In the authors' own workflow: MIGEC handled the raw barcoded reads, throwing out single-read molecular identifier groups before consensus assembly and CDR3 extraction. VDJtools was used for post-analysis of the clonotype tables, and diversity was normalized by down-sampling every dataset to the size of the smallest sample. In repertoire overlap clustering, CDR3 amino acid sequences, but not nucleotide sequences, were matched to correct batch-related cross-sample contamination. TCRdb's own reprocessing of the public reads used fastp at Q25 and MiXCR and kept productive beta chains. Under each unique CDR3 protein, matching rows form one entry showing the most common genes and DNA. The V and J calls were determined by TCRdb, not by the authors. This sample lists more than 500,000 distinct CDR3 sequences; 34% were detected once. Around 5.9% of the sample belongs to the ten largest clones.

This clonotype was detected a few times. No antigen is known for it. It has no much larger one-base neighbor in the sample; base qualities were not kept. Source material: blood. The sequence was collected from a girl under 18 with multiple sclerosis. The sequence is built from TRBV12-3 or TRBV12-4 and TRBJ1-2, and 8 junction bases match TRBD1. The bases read TGTGCCACCCCAGGCCCAGGGGGCAGGAATGGCTACACCTTC. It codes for CATPGPGGRNGYTF.